What follows are 18 T cell receptor beta chains derived from one specimen sequenced in a study of stem cell transplantation in POMP-related autoinflammatory disease. Here immunoSEQ multiplex PCR was the method, and the copy in TCRdb shows in-frame clones only, minus some. The profile shows some 70,000 clones, approximately 91% of them singletons. Sequences were derived from CD4+ T cells from PBMCs, sampled after stem cell transplantation. The source of these receptors is a human patient with POMP-related autoinflammation and immune dysregulation (PRAID). Among the T cells, some may be from the graft donor.

This CDR3 is CASSQQGAGSPLHF. As DNA, the CDR3 is TGCGCCAGCAGCCAACAGGGGGCAGGTTCACCCCTCCACTTT. This chain links TRBV4-1 with TRBJ1-6; 8 bases map to TRBD1. CDR3 length: 14 residues. With V trimmed by 2 bases and J by 9 bases, 3 bases remained unmatched. Germline CDR1 is MGHRA and CDR2 is YSYEKL.

This clone was seen a handful of times. The rearrangement joins TRBV5-4 to TRBJ2-3; no definite D call. V gave up 6 bases and J gave up 1 base, with 9 bases separating them. From germline, CDR1 is SGHNT and CDR2 YYREEE (reference sequence). The CDR3 is 13 residues long. The CDR3 DNA follows: TGTGCCAGCACATTCTGGGGCACAGATACGCAGTATTTT. This translates into CASTFWGTDTQYF.

This chain links TRBV7-9 with TRBJ2-1; 12 nucleotides match TRBD2. Trimming cost V 5 bases and J 5 bases; bases outside gene matches: 7. The CDR3 spans 16 residues. Germline lookup yields CDR1 SEHNR and CDR2 FQNEAQ (reference sequence). For the CDR3, the DNA is TGTGCCAGCAGCCGCTCCCTAGCGGGAGGGGACAATGAGCAGTTCTTC. Amino acid sequence: CASSRSLAGGDNEQFF.

This sequence joins TRBV5-4 and TRBJ2-6, with D hard to call. The CDR3 has 15 residues. From germline, CDR1 is SGHNT and CDR2 YYREEE (reference sequence). V was pared by 1 base and J by 1 base, with 6 bases between. CDR3 amino acids: CASSLRVSGANVLTF. The CDR3 coding sequence is TGTGCCAGCAGCTTGAGGGTGTCTGGGGCCAACGTCCTGACTTTC.

This clone was recorded only once. This chain joins TRBV6-5 and TRBJ1-2; D remains unclear. Germline loops: CDR1 MNHEY, CDR2 SVGAGI. The germline V and J ends were trimmed by 1 base and 3 bases, with 6 bases remaining between them. This CDR3 comprises 13 residues. The CDR3 spells CASSYYGYYGYTF. The CDR3 region has the DNA TGTGCCAGCAGTTACTACGGGTACTATGGCTACACCTTC.

The chain couples TRBV2 to TRBJ1-5; 8 nucleotides match TRBD1. Germline V gene lookup returns CDR1 SNHLY and CDR2 FYNNEI. After removal of 5 bases from V and 1 base from J, the junction contained 4 bases not matched to a gene. The CDR3 totals 15 residues. The CDR3 sequence: CASSLGQGSNQPQHF. The CDR3 region has the DNA TGTGCCAGCAGTCTCGGACAGGGCAGCAATCAGCCCCAGCATTTT.

This chain uses TRBV5-4 with TRBJ1-2; the match to TRBD1 covers 8 bases. Per the germline V gene, CDR1 is SGHNT and CDR2 is YYREEE (reference sequence). CDR3 length: 13 residues. V trimming: 4 bases; J trimming: 7 bases; junction bases outside the gene matches: 6. In DNA form, the CDR3 reads TGTGCCAGCAGCACGGGACAGGAGGGTGGCTACACCTTC. It translates to CASSTGQEGGYTF.

This clone was picked up one time. The V and J genes are TRBV28 and TRBJ1-2; 7 nucleotides match TRBD1. The CDR3 contains 15 residues. The germline CDR1 and CDR2 sequences are MDHEN and SYDVKM. V shed 3 bases, J shed 2 bases, and the junction held 6 bases outside the gene matches. CDR3: CASSFFDRDNYGYTF. In DNA form, the CDR3 reads TGTGCCAGCAGTTTTTTTGACAGGGACAACTATGGCTACACCTTC.

The chain couples TRBV5-6 to TRBJ1-4; D ambiguous. The CDR3 spans 15 residues. Between the trimmed V and J ends, which lost 4 bases and 8 bases, there was a span of 18 bases. CDR1 SGHDT and CDR2 YYEEEE come from the germline V gene. In DNA form, the CDR3 reads TGTGCCAGCAGCAGGAGTGCGTGGCCAGACGAAAAACTGTTTTTT. The encoded protein is CASSRSAWPDEKLFF.

The chain couples TRBV19 to TRBJ2-7; perhaps TRBD2 as D (6 bases). Trimming left V 1 base short and J 11 bases short, with 9 bases between. The CDR3 has 11 residues. Germline V gene sequence: CDR1 LNHDA, CDR2 SQIVND (reference sequence). In DNA, the CDR3 is TGTGCCAGTAGTATAGGGGAGGAGGAGTACTTC. It yields the protein CASSIGEEEYF.

The chain couples TRBV19 to TRBJ2-5, with 7 positions matching TRBD1. The J segment lost 5 bases and the V segment lost 10 bases, leaving 13 bases of the junction unmatched. The CDR3 totals 14 residues. The germline V gene encodes CDR1 LNHDA and CDR2 SQIVND (reference sequence). CDR3 in amino acids: CATKPTGAGETQYF. The CDR3 nucleotides read TGTGCCACCAAGCCAACAGGGGCAGGGGAGACCCAGTACTTC.

V is TRBV28 and J is TRBJ2-7; 9 bases map to TRBD2. V shed 6 bases and J 2 bases; nucleotides not matched to a gene: 8. CDR3 length: 15 residues. Germline CDR1 and CDR2: MDHEN and SYDVKM. Here the CDR3 reads CASSRIGGRAYEQYF. CDR3 sequence (DNA): TGTGCCAGCAGCCGCATAGGCGGGAGGGCCTACGAGCAGTACTTC.

The rearrangement joins TRBV6-5 to TRBJ1-3, with a weak D call TRBD1 (6 bases). The ends were cut back, 7 bases at V and 3 bases at J, with 10 bases in the middle. CDR1 MNHEY and CDR2 SVGAGI come from the germline V gene. This CDR3 is built from 13 residues. The CDR3 DNA reads TGTGCCAGCATGGGGGGCGGTGGAAACACCATATATTTT. Translated: CASMGGGGNTIYF.

The CDR3 loop is CASTLEGSPLHF. The CDR3, as DNA: TGTGCCAGCACCCTTGAGGGGTCACCCCTCCACTTT. The rearrangement joins TRBV12-3 or TRBV12-4 to TRBJ1-6, with D perhaps TRBD1 (5 bases). The CDR3 contains 12 residues. The V and J ends lost 7 bases and 10 bases respectively, with 11 bases between them.

This chain links TRBV18 with TRBJ1-1; tentatively, D is TRBD1 (6 bases). Germline V gives CDR1 KGHSH, CDR2 LQKENI. Trimming took 3 bases from V and 2 from J, leaving 10 bases between them. The CDR3 is made up of 14 amino acids. CDR3 nucleotide sequence: TGTGCCAGCTCACCCGGACAGACCAACACTGAAGCTTTCTTT. The encoded protein is CASSPGQTNTEAFF.

This rearrangement joins TRBV18 to TRBJ2-7; 16 bases match TRBD2. Trimming cost V 0 bases and J 6 bases; bases outside gene matches: 8. Per the germline V gene, CDR1 is KGHSH and CDR2 is LQKENI. The CDR3 runs 18 residues. CDR3 in DNA: TGTGCCAGCTCACCACCTGAGGGACTAGCGGGAGGGCCGATCGAGCAGTACTTC. Translating it yields CASSPPEGLAGGPIEQYF.

Concerning this clone itself: Other DNA sequences from this sample encode an identical CDR3 as well. The rearrangement uses TRBV5-1 and TRBJ2-7, with D possibly matching TRBD1 (6 bases). Germline V gives CDR1 SGHRS, CDR2 YFSETQ. Trimming shortened V by 3 bases and J by 4 bases, and 11 bases separated the two germline ends. The length of the CDR3 is 13 residues. CDR3 coding DNA: TGCGCCAGCAGCTCAACAGGGTCTTACGAGCAGTACTTC. Its protein is CASSSTGSYEQYF. The full variable domain, rest sourced from reference TRBV5-1 and TRBJ2-7, is KAGVTQTPRYLIKTRGQQVTLSCSPISGHRSVSWYQQTPGQGLQFLFEYFSETQRNKGNFPGRFSGRQFSNSRSEMNVSTLELGDSALYLCASSSTGSYEQYFGPGTRLTVT.

This chain uses TRBV11-2 with TRBJ2-7; tentatively, D is TRBD1 (6 bases). CDR1 and CDR2 (germline): SGHAT, FQNNGV. V lost 6 bases and J lost 2, with 11 bases in between. The CDR3 covers 13 residues. CDR3 coding DNA: TGTGCCAGCAGAGAGTCAGGGGCCTACGAGCAGTACTTC. Protein product: CASRESGAYEQYF. The full variable domain, in which reference TRBV11-2 and TRBJ2-7 provide the parts outside the CDR3, is EAGVAQSPRYKIIEKRQSVAFWCNPISGHATLYWYQQILGQGPKLLIQFQNNGVVDDSQLPKDRFSAERLKGVDSTLKIQPAKLEDSAVYLCASRESGAYEQYFGPGTRLTVT.